Shown below are 20 T cell receptor beta chains from a single sample sequenced in a study of shared clonotypes between healthy human individuals. TCRdb keeps only in-frame clones here, not all; method: immunoSEQ multiplex PCR. The data contain some 1 million clones, roughly 70% of them seen just once; the ten biggest clones take up roughly 1.5%. The sample was memory CD4+ T cells sorted from blood. Documented subset: CD45RA-negative fraction. Receptors were obtained from a man between 18 and 35 years old in good health.

In its sample, this clone was seen a few times. The chain is built from TRBV5-1 and TRBJ2-1, with TRBD1 identical over 9 bases. CDR1 and CDR2 (germline): SGHRS, YFSETQ. This CDR3 contains 15 residues. Germline trimming cut 4 bases from V and 4 bases from J; bases unmatched to any gene: 6. The CDR3 protein is CASSNGGQGYNEQFF. In DNA, the CDR3 is TGCGCCAGCAGCAACGGGGGACAGGGTTACAATGAGCAGTTCTTC.

This rearrangement joins TRBV30 to TRBJ1-3, with 8 positions matching TRBD1. This CDR3 is 13 amino acids long. Germline CDR1 GTSNPN, CDR2 SVGIG (reference sequence). The trim removed 1 base at V and 8 bases at J, leaving 4 bases unmatched. DNA of the CDR3: TGTGCCTGGAGTGGCCGGGACAGGTACACCATATATTTT. It is translated as CAWSGRDRYTIYF.

In this sample, this clone turned up a few times. This CDR3 reads CASSSQGAESPLHF. CDR3 bases: TGCGCCAGCAGCTCACAGGGGGCCGAGTCACCCCTCCACTTT. The J gene is TRBJ1-6, the V gene TRBV5-1, with 9 bases identical to TRBD1. Unmatched junction bases numbered 5, after V lost 3 bases and J lost 10 bases. CDR1 SGHRS and CDR2 YFSETQ come from the germline V gene. CDR3 length: 14 amino acids.

Regarding this clone: It may be a read error: a sequence one base away is much more abundant. The sample holds other DNA sequences that translate to the same CDR3. DNA of the CDR3: TGTGCCAGCAGTGAATTGAATGGCTACACCTTC. Its translation: CASSELNGYTF. V usage is TRBV25-1 and J usage is TRBJ1-2; D uncertain. The CDR3 sequence is 11 residues long. Per the germline V gene, CDR1 is MGHDK and CDR2 is SYGVNS. Trimming removed 1 base at V and 6 bases at J, with 3 bases between.

The CDR3 nucleotides read TGTGCCAGCACCCTACAGGGAGTCACCGGGGAGCTGTTTTTT. Protein product: CASTLQGVTGELFF. V is TRBV6-6 and J is TRBJ2-2; a possible D gene is TRBD1 (6 bases). Germline V lookup: CDR1 MNHNY, CDR2 SVGAGI (reference sequence). V shed 7 bases and J shed 4 bases, with 13 bases lying between them. CDR3 length equals 14 residues.

CDR3 DNA sequence: TGTGCCGGGGCAGGGACTAGTCCCTACGAGCAGTACTTC. Translation: CAGAGTSPYEQYF. This rearrangement joins TRBV10-3 to TRBJ2-7, with TRBD2 identical over 8 bases. Germline V CDR1 and CDR2: ENHRY, SYGVKD. Germline trimming cut 11 bases from V and 2 bases from J; bases unmatched to any gene: 8. The CDR3 is 13 residues long.

This chain joins TRBV6-1 and TRBJ1-2, with no clear D. The germline V gene encodes CDR1 MNHNS and CDR2 SASEGT. Trimming cost V 7 bases and J 0 bases, with 9 bases left between them. This CDR3 is built from 13 residues. CDR3 in amino acids: CASIIKPNYGYTF. Here the CDR3 DNA reads TGTGCCAGCATAATAAAGCCTAACTATGGCTACACCTTC.

This clone was counted a few times. This chain links TRBV7-2 with TRBJ2-7; 7 positions match TRBD2. There are 14 residues in the CDR3. CDR1 and CDR2 from the germline V gene are SGHTA and FQGNSA. The junction had 5 bases not matched to a gene; V was cut back by 2 bases and J by 4 bases. CDR3 DNA: TGTGCCAGCAGCTTACCCGGGGGGAATTACGAGCAGTACTTC. Its translation is CASSLPGGNYEQYF. Full variable domain (outside the CDR3, taken from reference TRBV7-2 and TRBJ2-7): GAGVSQSPSNKVTEKGKDVELRCDPISGHTALYWYRQSLGQGLEFLIYFQGNSAPDKSGLPSDRFSAERTGGSVSTLTIQRTQQEDSAVYLCASSLPGGNYEQYFGPGTRLTVT.

The V and J genes are TRBV19 and TRBJ2-7; 10 bases fit TRBD1. Germline CDR1 and CDR2: LNHDA and SQIVND (reference sequence). The CDR3 is 14 residues long. Losses at the gene ends were 3 bases for V and 7 bases for J; bases not matched to a gene: 6. The CDR3 DNA sequence: TGTGCCAGTAGTATCGGACAGGGGGTTCCTGAGCAGTACTTC. As protein: CASSIGQGVPEQYF.

The rearrangement uses TRBV2 and TRBJ2-3; 11 bases map to TRBD2. This CDR3 region has 15 residues. Trimming cost V 6 bases and J 4 bases; bases outside gene matches: 6. CDR1 is SNHLY and CDR2 is FYNNEI in the germline V gene. The CDR3 sequence: CASSVAGGPPDTQYF. CDR3 in DNA: TGTGCCAGCAGCGTAGCGGGGGGGCCCCCAGATACGCAGTATTTT. Full variable domain (outside the CDR3, taken from reference TRBV2 and TRBJ2-3): EPEVTQTPSHQVTQMGQEVILRCVPISNHLYFYWYRQILGQKVEFLVSFYNNEISEKSEIFDDQFSVERPDGSNFTLKIRSTKLEDSAMYFCASSVAGGPPDTQYFGPGTRLTVL.

The chain recombines TRBV5-1 with TRBJ2-3, with no clear D. V lost 4 bases to trimming and J lost 0 bases, with 6 bases between them. This CDR3 has 13 amino acids. CDR1 SGHRS and CDR2 YFSETQ come from the germline V gene. The CDR3 reads CASSPISTDTQYF. CDR3 in DNA: TGCGCCAGCAGCCCAATTAGCACAGATACGCAGTATTTT.

The chain recombines TRBV2 with TRBJ1-5, with 11 bases matching TRBD1. Germline V gene data show CDR1 as SNHLY and CDR2 as FYNNEI. Trimming removed 6 bases from V and 6 bases from J; junction bases left unmatched: 7. The CDR3 length is 15 residues. CDR3 protein: CASRAPGQGAQPQHF. CDR3 in DNA: TGTGCCAGCAGGGCCCCCGGACAGGGGGCTCAGCCCCAGCATTTT. The full variable domain, completed using reference TRBV2 and TRBJ1-5, is EPEVTQTPSHQVTQMGQEVILRCVPISNHLYFYWYRQILGQKVEFLVSFYNNEISEKSEIFDDQFSVERPDGSNFTLKIRSTKLEDSAMYFCASRAPGQGAQPQHFGDGTRLSIL.

The genes are TRBV25-1 and TRBJ1-3; D might be TRBD1 (5 bases). The germline gives CDR1 MGHDK, CDR2 SYGVNS. The V end lost 4 bases, the J end lost 4 bases, and 11 bases lay between the germline ends. CDR3 size: 14 residues. The CDR3 DNA is TGTGCCAGCAGTGCACCAGGGTCCGGAAACACCATATATTTT. Its protein is CASSAPGSGNTIYF. Filled out from reference TRBV25-1 and TRBJ1-3, the complete variable domain reads EADIYQTPRYLVIGTGKKITLECSQTMGHDKMYWYQQDPGMELHLIHYSYGVNSTEKGDLSSESTVSRIRTEHFPLTLESARPSHTSQYLCASSAPGSGNTIYFGEGSWLTVV.

Only a few counts were recorded for this clone. At the DNA level, this CDR3 is encoded by other sequences in the same sample as well. The chain is built from TRBV5-6 and TRBJ2-4; 7 bases are shared with TRBD1. Trimming at V came to 4 bases and at J to 10 bases, leaving 5 bases not matched to a gene. This CDR3 has 12 amino acids. CDR1 is SGHDT and CDR2 is YYEEEE in the germline V gene. The CDR3 is CASSIGQAIQYF. Written as DNA, the CDR3 is TGTGCCAGCAGCATTGGACAGGCGATTCAGTACTTC.

The J gene is TRBJ2-1, the V gene TRBV5-6; D unclear. The CDR3 spans 12 residues. The ends were cut back, 3 bases at V and 12 bases at J, with 13 bases in the middle. Germline V CDR1 and CDR2: SGHDT, YYEEEE. This CDR3 is CASSSALGTQFF. The CDR3 DNA sequence: TGTGCCAGCAGCTCCGCGCTAGGAACGCAGTTCTTC. Complete variable domain (other parts from reference TRBV5-6 and TRBJ2-1): DAGVTQSPTHLIKTRGQQVTLRCSPKSGHDTVSWYQQALGQGPQFIFQYYEEEERQRGNFPDRFSGHQFPNYSSELNVNALLLGDSALYLCASSSALGTQFFGPGTRLTVL.

The V gene is TRBV11-2, the J gene TRBJ2-1, with TRBD1 matching over 9 bases. Looked up from germline, CDR1 is SGHAT and CDR2 is FQNNGV. The CDR3 consists of 16 residues. The V gene end was trimmed by 5 bases and the J gene end by 5 bases; junction bases not matched to a gene: 10. The CDR3 loop reads CASSMTGTGINNEQFF. In DNA form, the CDR3 reads TGTGCCAGCAGCATGACCGGGACAGGGATTAACAATGAGCAGTTCTTC.

The chain couples TRBV4-3 to TRBJ2-2; D ambiguous. CDR1 LGHNA and CDR2 YSLEER come from the germline V gene. The V gene lost 5 bases and the J gene lost 5 bases, with 15 bases spanning the gap. There are 15 residues in the CDR3. CDR3 loop: CASSARLAETGELFF. CDR3 DNA: TGCGCCAGCAGCGCCCGCCTGGCCGAGACCGGGGAGCTGTTTTTT.

This chain uses TRBV7-2 with TRBJ2-7; TRBD2 matches 13 bases. Germline CDR1 and CDR2: SGHTA and FQGNSA. There are 17 residues in the CDR3. Losses at the gene ends were 0 bases for V and 0 bases for J; bases not matched to a gene: 2. CDR3 amino acids: CASSLALAGGSSYEQYF. CDR3 nucleotides: TGTGCCAGCAGCTTAGCACTAGCGGGAGGGAGCTCCTACGAGCAGTACTTC.

Regarding this clone: The sample has other DNA sequences that encode this CDR3 too. V usage is TRBV11-2 and J usage is TRBJ1-2; unclear D gene. This CDR3 contains 14 residues. The germline V and J ends were trimmed by 2 bases and 0 bases, with 7 bases remaining between them. The germline CDR1 and CDR2 sequences are SGHAT and FQNNGV. CDR3 amino acids: CASSLSRANYGYTF. The CDR3 region has the DNA TGTGCCAGCAGCTTAAGCAGAGCTAACTATGGCTACACCTTC.

J is TRBJ1-4 and V is TRBV23-1; D possibly corresponds to TRBD1 (5 bases). TRBV23-1 qualifies as an ORF whose function is uncertain. V was trimmed by 1 base and J by 0 bases, leaving 12 bases between them. The CDR3 spans 17 residues. The CDR3 protein is CASSQFEQGSTNEKLFF. CDR3 in DNA: TGCGCCAGCAGTCAATTCGAGCAGGGATCAACTAATGAAAAACTGTTTTTT.